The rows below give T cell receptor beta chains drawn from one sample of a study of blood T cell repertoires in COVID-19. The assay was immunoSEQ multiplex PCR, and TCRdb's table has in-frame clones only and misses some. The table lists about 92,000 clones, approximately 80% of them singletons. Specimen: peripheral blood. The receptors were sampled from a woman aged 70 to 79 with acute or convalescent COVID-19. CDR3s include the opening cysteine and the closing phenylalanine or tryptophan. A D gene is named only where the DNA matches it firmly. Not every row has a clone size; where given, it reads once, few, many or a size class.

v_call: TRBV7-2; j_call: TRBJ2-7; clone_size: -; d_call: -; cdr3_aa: CASSFPGVYEQYF; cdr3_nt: TGTGCCAGCAGCTTTCCAGGGGTCTACGAGCAGTACTTC
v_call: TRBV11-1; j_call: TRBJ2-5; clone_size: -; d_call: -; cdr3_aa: CASGIDFKETQYF; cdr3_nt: TGTGCCAGCGGCATCGACTTCAAAGAGACCCAGTACTTC
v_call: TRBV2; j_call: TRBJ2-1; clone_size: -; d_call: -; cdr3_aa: CASSEGRGYNEQFF; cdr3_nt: TGTGCCAGCAGTGAAGGCAGGGGATACAATGAGCAGTTCTTC
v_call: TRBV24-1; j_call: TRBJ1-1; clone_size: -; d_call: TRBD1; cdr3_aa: CATSDAGQENTEAFF; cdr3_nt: TGTGCCACCAGTGATGCGGGACAGGAGAACACTGAAGCTTTCTTT
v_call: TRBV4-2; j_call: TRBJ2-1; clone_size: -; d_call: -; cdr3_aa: CASSQDGGIHNKQFF; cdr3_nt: TGTGCCAGCAGCCAAGATGGCGGAATCCACAATAAGCAGTTCTTC
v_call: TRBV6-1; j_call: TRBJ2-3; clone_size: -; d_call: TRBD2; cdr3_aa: CASSEVTREGLYF; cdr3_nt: TGTGCCAGCAGTGAAGTTACGAGGGAGGGCCTATATTTT
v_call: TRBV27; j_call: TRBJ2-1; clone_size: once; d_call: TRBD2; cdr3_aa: CASVLAGGMGEQFF; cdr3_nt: TGTGCCAGCGTCTTAGCGGGAGGGATGGGTGAGCAGTTCTTC
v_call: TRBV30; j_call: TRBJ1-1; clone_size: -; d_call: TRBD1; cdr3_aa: CAWRKGTGNTEAFF; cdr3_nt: TGTGCCTGGAGGAAAGGGACAGGGAACACTGAAGCTTTCTTT
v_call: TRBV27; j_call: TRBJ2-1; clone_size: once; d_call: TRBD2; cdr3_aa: CASSLGSGRALEQFF; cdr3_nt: TGTGCCAGCAGTTTAGGGAGCGGGAGGGCCCTTGAGCAGTTCTTC
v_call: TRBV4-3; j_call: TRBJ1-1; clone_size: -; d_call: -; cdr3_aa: CASSQAVLNTEAFF; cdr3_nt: TGCGCCAGCAGCCAAGCAGTGTTGAACACTGAAGCTTTCTTT
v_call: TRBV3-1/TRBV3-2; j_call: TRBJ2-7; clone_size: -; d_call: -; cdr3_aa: CASSHPGGATYEQYF; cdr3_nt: TGTGCCAGCAGCCACCCCGGAGGGGCGACCTACGAGCAGTACTTC
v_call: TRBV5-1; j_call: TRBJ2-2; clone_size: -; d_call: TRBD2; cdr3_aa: CASSWTSGAGELFF; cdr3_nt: TGCGCCAGCAGCTGGACTAGCGGGGCCGGGGAGCTGTTTTTT
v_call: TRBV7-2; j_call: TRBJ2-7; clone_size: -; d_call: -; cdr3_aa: CASSSHRNEQYF; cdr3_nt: TGTGCCAGCAGCTCCCACAGGAACGAGCAGTACTTC
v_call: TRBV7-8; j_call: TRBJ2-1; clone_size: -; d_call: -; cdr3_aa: CASSLVWREVGNEQFF; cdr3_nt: TGTGCCAGCAGCTTAGTCTGGCGGGAAGTAGGAAATGAGCAGTTCTTC
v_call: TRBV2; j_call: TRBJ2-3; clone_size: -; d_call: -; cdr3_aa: CASSEAEGWGTDTQYF; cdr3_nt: TGTGCCAGCAGTGAAGCGGAGGGATGGGGCACAGATACGCAGTATTTT
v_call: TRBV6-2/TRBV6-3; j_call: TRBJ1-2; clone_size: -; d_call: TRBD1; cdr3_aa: CASSFGTVNYGYTF; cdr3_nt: TGTGCCAGCAGTTTCGGGACAGTTAACTATGGCTACACCTTC
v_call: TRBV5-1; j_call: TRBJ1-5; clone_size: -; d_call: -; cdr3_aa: CASSRTSDQPQHF; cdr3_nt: TGCGCCAGCAGCCGGACAAGTGATCAGCCCCAGCATTTT
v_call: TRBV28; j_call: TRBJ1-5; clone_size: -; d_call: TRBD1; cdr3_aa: CASRRTGGNQPQHF; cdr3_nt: TGTGCCAGCAGACGGACAGGGGGAAATCAGCCCCAGCATTTT
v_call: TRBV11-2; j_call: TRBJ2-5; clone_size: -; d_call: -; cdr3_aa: CASSLDLEETQYF; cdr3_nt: TGTGCCAGCAGCTTAGATCTGGAGGAGACCCAGTACTTC
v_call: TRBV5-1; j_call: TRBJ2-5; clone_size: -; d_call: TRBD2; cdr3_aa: CASNKAGLAGGETQYF; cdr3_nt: TGCGCCAGCAACAAAGCGGGACTAGCGGGAGGGGAGACCCAGTACTTC